Below, 17 T cell receptor beta chains from the same sample are listed, as sequenced in a study of T cells in Graves' hyperthyroidism and ophthalmopathy. Using RNA transcripts as the source, TCR beta CDR3 regions were amplified. During a first-round RT-PCR of the TCR CDR3, the HTBI primer set was used. A single record per CDR3 protein comes from TCRdb applying MiXCR to the multiplex PCR reads. The data show a few hundred thousand distinct CDR3 sequences, roughly 13% seen once. Specimen: blood. Every receptor here comes from a woman in her forties with Graves' ophthalmopathy.

The chain recombines TRBV28 with TRBJ1-3; no definite D call. V was pared by 7 bases and J by 4 bases, with 8 bases between. This CDR3 is 12 amino acids long. Germline-derived CDR1 and CDR2 are MDHEN and SYDVKM. CDR3 amino acids: CASTLSGNTIYF. In DNA form, the CDR3 reads TGTGCCAGCACACTCTCGGGAAACACCATATATTTT.

This clonotype was observed a handful of times. The chain couples TRBV2 to TRBJ2-1; TRBD1 might be the D (6 bases). Per germline, CDR1 SNHLY and CDR2 FYNNEI. This CDR3 spans 13 amino acids. V was trimmed by 3 bases and J by 9 bases, leaving 12 bases between them. The CDR3 DNA reads as TGTGCCAGCAGTGATGCAGGGGTTAGTGAGCAGTTCTTC. Translation: CASSDAGVSEQFF.

This sequence joins TRBV5-1 and TRBJ2-3; 12 bases are a match to TRBD2. J lost 8 bases, V lost 4 bases, and 14 bases had no gene match. Germline lookup yields CDR1 SGHRS and CDR2 YFSETQ. The CDR3 has 17 amino acids. The CDR3 nucleotides read TGCGCCAGCAGCCTCCCAACGCTAGCGGGGGGGCTGGGTACGCAGTATTTT. The encoded protein is CASSLPTLAGGLGTQYF. The variable domain in full, completed from reference TRBV5-1 and TRBJ2-3, reads KAGVTQTPRYLIKTRGQQVTLSCSPISGHRSVSWYQQTPGQGLQFLFEYFSETQRNKGNFPGRFSGRQFSNSRSEMNVSTLELGDSALYLCASSLPTLAGGLGTQYFGPGTRLTVL.

At least ten counts were recorded for this clonotype. This chain links TRBV6-5 with TRBJ2-3; possible D gene TRBD2, 6 bases. The CDR3 loop spans 13 amino acids. CDR1 and CDR2 (germline): MNHEY, SVGAGI. V was cut by 2 bases and J by 5 bases, with 8 bases left in between. Written as DNA, the CDR3 is TGTGCCAGCAGTTACGTGGGGGGAGATACGCAGTATTTT. Its translation is CASSYVGGDTQYF.

This clonotype was seen ten or more times. V usage is TRBV28 and J usage is TRBJ1-2; maybe TRBD1 (5 bases). Germline V gives CDR1 MDHEN, CDR2 SYDVKM. Trimming removed 5 bases at V and 4 bases at J, with 8 bases between. This CDR3 contains 12 residues. As DNA, the CDR3 is TGTGCCAGCAGTCCTGGGACCTATGGCTACACCTTC. It translates to CASSPGTYGYTF.

There are many counts of this clonotype. The chain links TRBV29-1 to TRBJ2-5, with D unresolved. The CDR3 loop spans 11 amino acids. V gave up 4 bases and J gave up 4 bases, with 7 bases separating them. CDR1 SQVTM and CDR2 ANQGSEA come from the germline V gene. The CDR3 nucleotides are TGCAGCGTTGTAAACATAGAGACCCAGTACTTC. Protein: CSVVNIETQYF.

Many counts were recorded for this clonotype. CDR3 sequence reads: CSARDPAWEQFF. In DNA, the CDR3 is TGCAGTGCTAGAGACCCAGCCTGGGAGCAGTTCTTC. V is TRBV20-1 and J is TRBJ2-1; no clear D gene. CDR1 is DFQATT, CDR2 SNEGSKA, per germline (reference sequence). V was clipped by 0 bases and J by 10 bases, with 10 bases between them. The CDR3 length is 12 residues.

Many counts were recorded for this clonotype. The chain couples TRBV2 to TRBJ2-2; TRBD2 is a possible D gene (5 bases). Germline V CDR1 and CDR2: SNHLY, FYNNEI. CDR3 length: 13 amino acids. The V end was cut by 6 bases, the J end by 4 bases, with 9 bases between. CDR3 region: CASRRGFTGELFF. CDR3 DNA: TGTGCCAGCAGGCGCGGGTTCACCGGGGAGCTGTTTTTT.

Ten or more counts support this clonotype. The gene calls are TRBV15 and TRBJ1-6, with D unclear. The germline V and J ends were trimmed by 1 base and 7 bases, with 11 bases remaining between them. The CDR3 is 15 amino acids. CDR1 and CDR2 (germline): LNHNV, YYDKDF (reference sequence). For the CDR3, the DNA is TGTGCCACCAGCAGAGGTGAAACGGCCAATTCACCCCTCCACTTT. It encodes CATSRGETANSPLHF.

This clonotype was recorded a few times. The CDR3 end shows no conserved phenylalanine or tryptophan, and so a read error is likely. The chain recombines TRBV6-2 or TRBV6-3 with TRBJ1-5, with D uncertain. Germline CDR1 and CDR2: MNHEY and SVGEGT. The CDR3 is made up of 16 amino acids. Trimming removed 5 bases from V and 4 bases from J, with 18 bases in between. The CDR3 DNA reads TGTGCCAGCAGTGACATCCCGGTTCTGGGGAATCAGCCCCAGCATCTT. Translation: CASSDIPVLGNQPQHL.

This clonotype has a count of ten or more. This chain connects TRBV20-1 to TRBJ1-2, with TRBD1 identical over 8 bases. Germline CDR1 DFQATT, CDR2 SNEGSKA (reference sequence). The CDR3 totals 13 residues. The V and J ends lost 6 bases and 8 bases, in that order; junction bases with no gene match: 11. The CDR3 protein is CSAPGQGDPGYTF. The CDR3 DNA follows: TGCAGTGCCCCTGGACAGGGCGATCCGGGCTACACCTTC.

The chain employs TRBV28 and TRBJ2-2; D could derive from TRBD1 or TRBD2 (5 bases each). The CDR3 is made up of 16 amino acids. V shed 3 bases and J shed 4 bases, with 15 bases lying between them. The germline V gene encodes CDR1 MDHEN and CDR2 SYDVKM. The chain's CDR3 is CASSLSYGTITGELFF. In DNA, the CDR3 is TGTGCCAGCAGTTTGTCGTACGGGACGATCACCGGGGAGCTGTTTTTT.

This clonotype was counted many times. The rearrangement links TRBV28 to TRBJ2-2, with D perhaps being TRBD1 or TRBD2 (6 bases each). The CDR3 runs 15 residues. Trimming removed 3 bases from V and 5 bases from J, with 13 bases in between. CDR1 is MDHEN and CDR2 is SYDVKM in the germline V gene. CDR3 bases: TGTGCCAGCAGTTTTTGGGGGGCCTTAACCGGGGAGCTGTTTTTT. Translation gives CASSFWGALTGELFF.

This clonotype was seen a handful of times. The chain combines TRBV5-4 with TRBJ2-7; 8 nucleotides agree with TRBD2. The length of the CDR3 is 17 residues. CDR1 and CDR2 from the germline V gene are SGHNT and YYREEE (reference sequence). Trimming at V came to 4 bases and at J to 7 bases, leaving 19 bases not matched to a gene. The CDR3 nucleotides read TGTGCCAGCAGCCCAACTCCGACTAGCGCCTCGGGGGGAGAGCAGTACTTC. Its translation: CASSPTPTSASGGEQYF.

This clonotype has more than one count but fewer than ten. Possible read error: a much larger clone is one base away. The chain recombines TRBV3-1 with TRBJ2-2; 10 bases are shared with TRBD1. Per the germline V gene, CDR1 is LGHDT and CDR2 is YNNKEL (reference sequence). The CDR3 spans 12 residues. The DNA for the CDR3 is TGTGCCAGCAGCTCCCGGGACAGGGGAGCTGTCTTT. Its translation is CASSSRDRGAVF.

This clonotype was picked up many times. The chain recombines TRBV14 with TRBJ2-1; the match to TRBD2 covers 10 bases. This CDR3 spans 14 amino acids. Per the germline V gene, CDR1 is SGHDN and CDR2 is FVKESK. V lost 4 bases and J lost 6; bases outside the gene matches: 3. The CDR3 sequence: CASSPSGRANEQFF. In DNA form, the CDR3 reads TGTGCCAGCAGCCCGAGCGGGAGGGCCAATGAGCAGTTCTTC.

A few counts support this clonotype. This chain links TRBV6-1 with TRBJ1-2; 8 bases map to TRBD1. CDR3 length: 17 amino acids. V dropped 3 bases and J dropped 7; count of bases not matched to a gene: 16. The germline CDR1 and CDR2 sequences are MNHNS and SASEGT. The CDR3 loop reads CASSDETGAGVLGGYTF. The CDR3 region has the DNA TGTGCCAGCAGTGACGAGACAGGGGCAGGAGTCTTGGGTGGCTACACCTTC.